The 25 T cell receptor beta chains below all came from one sample that was sequenced in a study of T cells in localized non-small cell lung cancer (dated by TCRdb to between 2020 and 2021). The library relied on the immunoSEQ multiplex PCR assay. TCRdb provides this immuneACCESS table in a form limited to in-frame rearrangements. Some clones are lacking; in checked studies, under half of them reflect an unresolved V gene, and why the rest are absent is not known. This sample gives tens of thousands of clones in total; roughly nine tenths of them show up just once. Approximately 7% of the sample is held by the ten biggest clonotypes. The sequencing here drew on peripheral blood, taken before any cancer treatment. The receptors stem from a female donor at least 60 years old with stage I lung adenocarcinoma.

This clone was seen a handful of times. The CDR3 sequence is CASSTGRLNTEAFF. The CDR3 nucleotides read TGTGCCAGCTCTACGGGACGCTTGAACACTGAAGCTTTCTTT. The chain has TRBV6-5 and TRBJ1-1; tentatively, D is TRBD1 (5 bases). The V and J ends lost 8 bases and 0 bases respectively, with 13 bases between them. Germline V lookup: CDR1 MNHEY, CDR2 SVGAGI. The CDR3 spans 14 residues.

CDR3 nucleotides: TGTGCCAGTAGTCAGGACAGCTCTGGGGCCAACGTCCTGACTTTC. This sequence encodes CASSQDSSGANVLTF. J is TRBJ2-6 and V is TRBV19; tentative D call: TRBD1 (6 bases). Germline V gene lookup returns CDR1 LNHDA and CDR2 SQIVND (reference sequence). This CDR3 has 15 residues. Trimming pared 5 bases from V and 0 bases from J, leaving 8 bases between.

J is TRBJ2-1 and V is TRBV19; TRBD2 agrees at 8 bases. With V trimmed by 8 bases and J by 2 bases, 5 bases remained unmatched. Per germline, CDR1 LNHDA and CDR2 SQIVND (reference sequence). The CDR3 is made up of 14 amino acids. In nucleotides, the CDR3 is TGTGCCAGTTCACGGGGGGGCACCTACAATGAGCAGTTCTTC. Its protein product is CASSRGGTYNEQFF.

This chain connects TRBV6-6 to TRBJ1-1; TRBD1 agrees at 7 bases. V was pared by 3 bases and J by 4 bases, with 5 bases of the junction left unmatched. CDR1 is MNHNY, CDR2 SVGAGI, per germline (reference sequence). The CDR3 sequence is 14 residues long. The CDR3 DNA sequence: TGTGCCAGCAGTTATCACCCAGGGGGCACTGAAGCTTTCTTT. This translates into CASSYHPGGTEAFF.

This chain joins TRBV5-3 and TRBJ2-3; D could derive from TRBD1 or TRBD2 (5 bases each). TRBV5-3 is an ORF for which the function is uncertain. Trimming left V 0 bases short and J 13 bases short, with 12 bases between. The CDR3 loop spans 12 amino acids. The CDR3 loop is CARSLGGPQKYF. CDR3 DNA sequence: TGTGCCAGAAGCTTGGGGGGACCGCAGAAGTATTTT.

This sequence joins TRBV10-3 and TRBJ1-4; tentatively, D is TRBD1 (6 bases). The CDR3 extends over 15 amino acids. The V end was cut by 4 bases, the J end by 3 bases, with 12 bases between. Germline-derived CDR1 and CDR2 are ENHRY and SYGVKD. The CDR3 DNA follows: TGTGCCATCAGTGCTCTGTGGGGGCCTAATGAAAAACTGTTTTTT. This encodes CAISALWGPNEKLFF.

The chain recombines TRBV5-6 with TRBJ1-5; 9 bases are shared with TRBD1. The trim removed 4 bases at V and 1 base at J, leaving 6 bases unmatched. From germline, CDR1 is SGHDT and CDR2 YYEEEE. There are 16 residues in the CDR3. The CDR3 here is CASSRGTGFSNQPQHF. The CDR3 nucleotides read TGTGCCAGCAGCCGTGGGACAGGGTTCAGCAATCAGCCCCAGCATTTT.

This chain links TRBV14 with TRBJ1-3; no firm D call. CDR3 size: 16 residues. V was cut by 5 bases and J by 0 bases, with 14 bases left in between. Germline V lookup: CDR1 SGHDN, CDR2 FVKESK. CDR3 loop: CASSYQDRYSGNTIYF. The CDR3 nucleotides are TGTGCCAGCAGCTACCAGGACCGGTACTCTGGAAACACCATATATTTT.

Only one count was recorded for this clone. The V gene is TRBV4-1, the J gene TRBJ1-4; possible D gene TRBD1, 6 bases. CDR1 is MGHRA, CDR2 YSYEKL, per germline. Deletions cut 3 bases from V and 0 bases from J, with 11 bases between. This CDR3 spans 16 amino acids. CDR3 loop: CASSQTGYATNEKLFF. CDR3 bases: TGCGCCAGCAGCCAGACAGGATATGCAACTAATGAAAAACTGTTTTTT.

The chain is built from TRBV5-1 and TRBJ1-2; 11 nucleotides agree with TRBD1. Trimming at V came to 4 bases and at J to 11 bases, leaving 13 bases not matched to a gene. Germline loops: CDR1 SGHRS, CDR2 YFSETQ. CDR3 length: 15 residues. CDR3 nucleotides: TGCGCCAGCAGCGCCAGGGACAGGGGGTTAGAGCTATACACCTTC. Its protein product is CASSARDRGLELYTF. The full variable domain, completed using reference TRBV5-1 and TRBJ1-2, is KAGVTQTPRYLIKTRGQQVTLSCSPISGHRSVSWYQQTPGQGLQFLFEYFSETQRNKGNFPGRFSGRQFSNSRSEMNVSTLELGDSALYLCASSARDRGLELYTFGSGTRLTVV.

The chain recombines TRBV10-3 with TRBJ2-3; TRBD1 might be the D (5 bases). This CDR3 comprises 16 residues. CDR1 and CDR2 from the germline V gene are ENHRY and SYGVKD. Trimming cost V 0 bases and J 3 bases, with 13 bases left between them. The CDR3 coding sequence is TGTGCCATCAGTGAGTCAAAAGGACATACTACAGATACGCAGTATTTT. This encodes CAISESKGHTTDTQYF.

The chain employs TRBV18 and TRBJ1-1; 8 bases line up with TRBD1. In germline, CDR1 is KGHSH, CDR2 LQKENI. The CDR3 spans 14 residues. J lost 6 bases, V lost 3 bases, and 6 bases had no gene match. The CDR3 spells CASSPTDRVSEAFF. CDR3 nucleotides: TGTGCCAGCTCACCGACGGACAGGGTGTCTGAAGCTTTCTTT. The variable domain in full, with the rest retrieved from reference TRBV18 and TRBJ1-1, is NAGVMQNPRHLVRRRGQEARLRCSPMKGHSHVYWYRQLPEEGLKFMVYLQKENIIDESGMPKERFSAEFPKEGPSILRIQQVVRGDSAAYFCASSPTDRVSEAFFGQGTRLTVV.

This chain links TRBV6-1 with TRBJ2-3; D might be TRBD1 (6 bases). The ends were cut back, 2 bases at V and 3 bases at J, with 6 bases in the middle. The CDR3 loop spans 13 amino acids. The germline V gene encodes CDR1 MNHNS and CDR2 SASEGT. The CDR3 loop is CASSEQGTDTQYF. The CDR3 DNA is TGTGCCAGCAGTGAACAGGGGACAGATACGCAGTATTTT.

This clone was found once. The chain employs TRBV5-1 and TRBJ1-1; TRBD1 matches at 10 bases. J lost 0 bases, V lost 0 bases, and 5 bases had no gene match. CDR1 and CDR2 from the germline V gene are SGHRS and YFSETQ. The CDR3 totals 17 residues. CDR3 nucleotide sequence: TGCGCCAGCAGCTTGGCGACAGGGGGCTGGATGAACACTGAAGCTTTCTTT. Encoded protein: CASSLATGGWMNTEAFF.

The CDR3 region is CASSLERQVYGYTF. The CDR3 DNA sequence: TGTGCCAGCAGCTTAGAAAGGCAGGTCTATGGCTACACCTTC. The gene calls are TRBV7-2 and TRBJ1-2; D is unresolved. The V end lost 1 base, the J end lost 4 bases, and 10 bases lay between the germline ends. Per the germline V gene, CDR1 is SGHTA and CDR2 is FQGNSA. This CDR3 contains 14 residues.

The chain recombines TRBV12-1 with TRBJ1-2; the DNA was not used to check the table's D call, TRBD1. TRBV12-1 is a known pseudogene. The CDR3 spans 13 residues. CDR3 nucleotides: TGTGCCAGGAGGACAGGGATGAACTATGGCTACACCTTC. Amino acid sequence: CARRTGMNYGYTF.

This chain uses TRBV5-1 with TRBJ2-1; 9 bases align to TRBD2. The CDR3 spans 16 residues. The V segment lost 0 bases and the J segment 7 bases; nucleotides outside the gene matches: 8. From germline, CDR1 is SGHRS and CDR2 YFSETQ. The DNA for the CDR3 is TGCGCCAGCAGCTTGGAAGGGCTAGCGGGGAGGAATGAGCAGTTCTTC. Translation: CASSLEGLAGRNEQFF.

This rearrangement joins TRBV5-4 to TRBJ1-1, with D possibly matching TRBD1 (6 bases). V was trimmed by 5 bases and J by 4 bases, leaving 18 bases between them. Looked up from germline, CDR1 is SGHNT and CDR2 is YYREEE (reference sequence). This CDR3 region has 15 residues. The CDR3 reads CASSPSFGTPTEAFF. In DNA form, the CDR3 reads TGTGCCAGCAGTCCATCCTTCGGGACACCCACTGAAGCTTTCTTT.

J is TRBJ2-4 and V is TRBV7-2; 9 nucleotides line up with TRBD1. The ends lost 4 bases at V and 8 bases at J; junction bases unmatched: 12. This CDR3 comprises 16 residues. Germline V gives CDR1 SGHTA, CDR2 FQGNSA. Written as DNA, the CDR3 is TGTGCCAGCAGCTCGGGAGACAGGGGGACGTGGGACATTCAGTACTTC. This gives the protein CASSSGDRGTWDIQYF.

The sample holds a few counts of this clone. This chain links TRBV6-6 with TRBJ2-2; D is undetermined. V shed 0 bases and J shed 7 bases, with 6 bases lying between them. The CDR3 totals 13 residues. Germline V gene data show CDR1 as MNHNY and CDR2 as SVGAGI (reference sequence). The CDR3 region is CASSYSQFGELFF. In nucleotides, the CDR3 is TGTGCCAGCAGTTACTCACAGTTCGGGGAGCTGTTTTTT.

The chain joins TRBV5-4 to TRBJ1-1, with D tentatively TRBD1 (6 bases). Deletions cut 0 bases from V and 5 bases from J, with 11 bases between. The CDR3 is 14 amino acids. Germline values: CDR1 SGHNT, CDR2 YYREEE (reference sequence). The DNA for the CDR3 is TGTGCCAGCAGCTTGGACAGGGAGTTGACTGAAGCTTTCTTT. Its translation is CASSLDRELTEAFF.

The J gene is TRBJ2-1, the V gene TRBV6-6, with 9 bases that match TRBD1. In germline, CDR1 is MNHNY, CDR2 SVGAGI (reference sequence). The CDR3 runs to 15 residues. Losses at the gene ends were 0 bases for V and 3 bases for J; bases not matched to a gene: 0. The CDR3 bases are TGTGCCAGCAGTTACTCGGGACAGGGCTACAATGAGCAGTTCTTC. Residues: CASSYSGQGYNEQFF.

The chain combines TRBV7-9 with TRBJ2-2, with 8 bases lining up with TRBD1. The V gene end was trimmed by 5 bases and the J gene end by 0 bases; junction bases not matched to a gene: 2. The CDR3 has 15 amino acids. Germline-derived CDR1 and CDR2 are SEHNR and FQNEAQ (reference sequence). This chain's CDR3 is CASSRDRTNTGELFF. The CDR3 DNA sequence: TGTGCCAGCAGCCGGGACAGGACGAACACCGGGGAGCTGTTTTTT.

The V and J genes are TRBV13 and TRBJ1-5; D unclear. The CDR3 sequence is 15 residues long. Germline CDR1 and CDR2: PRHDT and FYEKMQ (reference sequence). Trimming left V 3 bases short and J 7 bases short, with 16 bases between. This CDR3 reads CASSFGHRRVQPQHF. The DNA for the CDR3 is TGTGCCAGCAGCTTTGGGCATAGGCGGGTGCAGCCCCAGCATTTT.

This clone was detected a few times. The V and J genes are TRBV2 and TRBJ2-2, with 8 bases lining up with TRBD1. The CDR3 has 15 residues. Germline values: CDR1 SNHLY, CDR2 FYNNEI. The V and J ends lost 6 bases and 1 base, in that order; junction bases with no gene match: 4. The CDR3 sequence: CASRPGQVNTGELFF. CDR3 nucleotides: TGTGCCAGCAGGCCGGGACAGGTGAACACCGGGGAGCTGTTTTTT.